The 9 T cell receptor beta chains presented below share a single source sample, sequenced in a study of cytomegalovirus exposure and HLA in healthy donors. With 60 Vbeta and 13 Jbeta primers, the PCR was carried out. Sequencing used immunoSEQ multiplex PCR; TCRdb keeps in-frame clones, though not all of them. This sample carries 150,000 to 180,000 clones, around 80% of them seen once, and the ten largest clones take around 13%. The specimen was PBMCs. The receptors come from a man aged 30 to 45 in good health and CMV-seropositive.

The CDR3 reads CASSHLSTGRVGAFF. The CDR3 nucleotides read TGTGCCAGCAGCCACCTATCGACAGGGAGAGTGGGAGCTTTCTTT. The chain is built from TRBV14 and TRBJ1-1; TRBD1 aligns across 7 bases. J was trimmed by 10 bases and V by 3 bases; bases with no gene match: 14. In germline, CDR1 is SGHDN, CDR2 FVKESK. This CDR3 is 15 amino acids long.

The rearrangement joins TRBV6-5 to TRBJ1-1; a possible D gene is TRBD1 (6 bases). V dropped 0 bases and J dropped 0 bases, with 8 bases sitting between them. Germline-derived CDR1 and CDR2 are MNHEY and SVGAGI. CDR3 length equals 15 residues. CDR3 sequence: CASSYSGAMNTEAFF. In DNA, the CDR3 is TGTGCCAGCAGTTACTCGGGGGCCATGAACACTGAAGCTTTCTTT.

Points on this clone: Other DNA sequences of this sample code for an identical CDR3. V is TRBV28 and J is TRBJ1-1, with 7 bases lining up with TRBD1. The J segment lost 11 bases and the V segment lost 6 bases, leaving 6 bases of the junction unmatched. CDR1 MDHEN and CDR2 SYDVKM come from the germline V gene. The CDR3 extends over 11 amino acids. The CDR3 spells CASSGTVEAFF. The CDR3, as DNA: TGTGCCAGCAGCGGGACAGTTGAGGCTTTCTTT.

The rearrangement uses TRBV2 and TRBJ2-1; 10 bases are shared with TRBD2. CDR1 is SNHLY, CDR2 FYNNEI, per germline. Germline trimming cut 7 bases from V and 4 bases from J; bases unmatched to any gene: 7. There are 15 residues in the CDR3. The CDR3 DNA sequence: TGTGCCAGCACTAGCGGGAGTCCCTTTTACAATGAGCAGTTCTTC. Its translation is CASTSGSPFYNEQFF.

The CDR3, as DNA: TGTGCCAGCAGCCTAGCACAGGGTACCGGGGAGCTGTTTTTT. Translating it yields CASSLAQGTGELFF. The chain has TRBV27 and TRBJ2-2; D perhaps matches TRBD1 (6 bases). V lost 6 bases to trimming and J lost 5 bases, with 13 bases between them. There are 14 residues in the CDR3. Per germline, CDR1 MNHEY and CDR2 SMNVEV (reference sequence).

With respect to this clone: At one boundary the junction diverges from the germline segment, which might be a read error. This chain uses TRBV6-5 with TRBJ2-1, with TRBD2 matching over 9 bases. The germline V gene has CDR1 MNHEY and CDR2 SVGAGI. There are 15 residues in the CDR3. The CDR3 nucleotides read TGTGCCGGCAGTTACTCCTGGACTAGCGACAATGAGCAGTTCTTC. This gives the protein CAGSYSWTSDNEQFF.

The chain joins TRBV10-1 to TRBJ2-1; D is perhaps TRBD2 (5 bases). Germline values: CDR1 WNHNN, CDR2 SYGVQD (reference sequence). The CDR3 sequence is 16 residues long. The V end lost 3 bases, the J end lost 0 bases, and 12 bases lay between the germline ends. The CDR3 loop is CASSDNSASSYNEQFF. In DNA, the CDR3 is TGCGCCAGCAGTGATAATAGCGCGAGCTCCTACAATGAGCAGTTCTTC.

The chain couples TRBV7-8 to TRBJ2-5, with D perhaps TRBD2 (6 bases). Germline V gives CDR1 SGHVS, CDR2 FQNEAQ. This CDR3 has 15 residues. Trimming removed 1 base at V and 4 bases at J, with 13 bases between. The CDR3 bases are TGTGCCAGCAGCTTAGGTCTAGCGTATCGAGAGACCCAGTACTTC. It translates to CASSLGLAYRETQYF.

The gene calls are TRBV7-2 and TRBJ2-1, with 9 bases that match TRBD2. J was trimmed by 6 bases and V by 8 bases; bases with no gene match: 8. CDR3 size: 14 residues. Germline V gene sequence: CDR1 SGHTA, CDR2 FQGNSA. The CDR3 is CASGSGRSSNEQFF. The CDR3 DNA sequence: TGTGCCAGCGGCAGCGGGAGGTCTAGCAATGAGCAGTTCTTC. The entire variable domain, with the rest obtained from reference TRBV7-2 and TRBJ2-1, is as follows: GAGVSQSPSNKVTEKGKDVELRCDPISGHTALYWYRQSLGQGLEFLIYFQGNSAPDKSGLPSDRFSAERTGGSVSTLTIQRTQQEDSAVYLCASGSGRSSNEQFFGPGTRLTVL.